These 25 T cell receptor beta chains share one sample of origin, sequenced in a study of T cell clusters in autoimmune cytopenias. Multiplex touch-down PCR amplified TRB using TRB-A and TRB-B pools in one tube. For each CDR3 protein, TCRdb gives one entry from its re-call of the multiplex PCR reads, without DNA. The table lists around 4,200 distinct CDR3 sequences. TRB was amplified from approximately 250 ng of peripheral blood genomic DNA per sample. The source material was peripheral blood. These receptors were collected from a human donor with an autoimmune cytopenia or autoimmune hepatitis (not recorded which).

The chain has TRBV5-4 and TRBJ2-1; there is no DNA to check the TCRdb D call of TRBD2. The CDR3 loop spans 14 amino acids. Germline V gene data show CDR1 as SGHNT and CDR2 as YYREEE (reference sequence). The CDR3 loop reads CASSRTSGSYEQFF.

The chain links TRBV7-9 to TRBJ2-7; the TRBD1 assignment by TCRdb is unverifiable without DNA. CDR1 is SEHNR and CDR2 is FQNEAQ in the germline V gene (reference sequence). The CDR3 has 13 residues. CDR3 residues: CASGGQGFGGQYF.

By frequency, this clonotype is medium-sized. The chain couples TRBV30 to TRBJ1-1. The length of the CDR3 is 13 residues. Germline V gene lookup returns CDR1 GTSNPN and CDR2 SVGIG (reference sequence). CDR3 sequence reads: CAWRLSTHTEAFF.

This clonotype is deemed medium-sized by its frequency. The chain carries TRBV29-1 and TRBJ1-2; TCRdb picks TRBD1, but there is no DNA to check that call. Germline values: CDR1 SQVTM, CDR2 ANQGSEA. The CDR3 is 13 amino acids. The CDR3 here is CSVTAGTGLGYTF.

This clonotype is classed as medium-sized by frequency. This chain links TRBV5-5 with TRBJ2-7; TCRdb designates TRBD2, a call that cannot be tested without DNA. Per the germline V gene, CDR1 is SGHKS and CDR2 is YYEKEE (reference sequence). The CDR3 consists of 13 residues. CDR3 loop: CASSQRLAGEQYF.

The genes are TRBV6-1 and TRBJ2-2; TCRdb gives TRBD2 as the D gene, but with no DNA this cannot be confirmed. Germline values: CDR1 MNHNS, CDR2 SASEGT. The CDR3 sequence is 14 residues long. This CDR3 reads CATSSASGAGELFF.

V usage is TRBV6-2 or TRBV6-3 and J usage is TRBJ1-3. In germline, CDR1 is MNHEY, CDR2 SVGEGT. The CDR3 sequence is 15 residues long. The CDR3: CASSTLRSSGNTIYF.

This clonotype is identified as medium-sized from frequency. The chain employs TRBV6-5 and TRBJ2-7; TCRdb's D call of TRBD1 is untestable without DNA. The CDR3 loop spans 17 amino acids. Germline CDR1 reads MNHEY; CDR2 reads SVGAGI. The CDR3 protein is CASSYGARDTRVYEQYF.

Considering frequency, this clonotype is medium-sized. The chain is built from TRBV6-6 and TRBJ1-2; TCRdb outputs TRBD1, but without DNA this stays unchecked. This CDR3 region has 15 residues. Germline assignment: CDR1 MNHNY and CDR2 SVGAGI (reference sequence). CDR3 sequence reads: CASSYSMGGARGYTF.

In terms of frequency, this clonotype is medium-sized. This rearrangement joins TRBV12-3 or TRBV12-4 to TRBJ2-1; TCRdb proposes TRBD2, but this gene call is untestable without DNA. This CDR3 contains 15 residues. The CDR3 protein is CASSFGTSGAYEQFF.

The rearrangement uses TRBV10-3 and TRBJ2-7; TCRdb proposes TRBD1, but this gene call is untestable without DNA. Germline V gene lookup returns CDR1 ENHRY and CDR2 SYGVKD. The CDR3 length is 14 residues. CDR3 region: CAISGDRSGYEQYF.

Measured by frequency, this clonotype is medium-sized. The chain uses TRBV27 and TRBJ2-7; TCRdb indicates TRBD2, and absent DNA this call remains unverified. This CDR3 region has 15 residues. In germline, CDR1 is MNHEY, CDR2 SMNVEV (reference sequence). CDR3 loop: CASSPGLAGSYEQYF.

The chain joins TRBV5-1 to TRBJ1-2; absent DNA, TCRdb's TRBD1 call cannot be checked. Germline V gene sequence: CDR1 SGHRS, CDR2 YFSETQ. The CDR3 totals 14 residues. The CDR3 sequence is CASSIGQGYYGYTF.

Measured by frequency, this clonotype is medium-sized. The gene calls are TRBV29-1 and TRBJ1-2; TCRdb's D call, TRBD1, is unchecked because there is no DNA. Germline CDR1 SQVTM, CDR2 ANQGSEA. CDR3 length equals 12 residues. CDR3 loop: CSTGQTYYGYTF.

According to its frequency, this clonotype is medium-sized. The chain carries TRBV6-6 and TRBJ1-3. The CDR3 spans 14 residues. Germline CDR1 MNHNY, CDR2 SVGAGI (reference sequence). This chain's CDR3 is CASYSTDSGNTIYF.

Measured by frequency, this clonotype is medium-sized. The chain employs TRBV27 and TRBJ2-3. Germline CDR1 MNHEY, CDR2 SMNVEV (reference sequence). CDR3 size: 13 residues. The CDR3 reads CASSLGVTDTQYF.

This sequence joins TRBV6-1 and TRBJ2-1; TCRdb's D call, TRBD2, is unchecked because there is no DNA. CDR1 is MNHNS, CDR2 SASEGT, per germline. The CDR3 has 14 residues. This CDR3 reads CASRGLAGYNEQFF.

In terms of frequency, this clonotype is medium-sized. V is TRBV19 and J is TRBJ1-1; lacking DNA, the TRBD1 call made by TCRdb goes unchecked. The CDR3 sequence is 12 residues long. Germline CDR1 and CDR2: LNHDA and SQIVND (reference sequence). The CDR3 region is CASNPGNTEAFF.

In terms of frequency, this clonotype is medium-sized. The V call is TRBV18, the J call TRBJ1-1; absent DNA, TCRdb's TRBD1 call cannot be checked. Germline V lookup: CDR1 KGHSH, CDR2 LQKENI. CDR3 length: 15 residues. Here the CDR3 reads CASSPPFAGGTEAFF.

The rearrangement links TRBV5-6 to TRBJ2-7; TCRdb indicates TRBD1, and absent DNA this call remains unverified. The CDR3 runs to 15 residues. Looked up from germline, CDR1 is SGHDT and CDR2 is YYEEEE. The CDR3 reads CASSSGQGASYEQYF.

Its frequency marks this clonotype as medium-sized (0.01 to 0.1%). The V and J genes are TRBV6-5 and TRBJ2-3; TCRdb's D call, TRBD1, is unchecked because there is no DNA. Germline-derived CDR1 and CDR2 are MNHEY and SVGAGI. The CDR3 extends over 14 amino acids. The chain's CDR3 is CASSYLGPTDTQYF.

This clonotype shows up as medium-sized (0.01 to 0.1%) by frequency. This chain uses TRBV15 with TRBJ2-5; TCRdb's assignment of TRBD2 cannot be checked, as there is no DNA. Looked up from germline, CDR1 is LNHNV and CDR2 is YYDKDF (reference sequence). This CDR3 spans 17 amino acids. The chain's CDR3 is CATSRAGTSGGTETQYF.

This clonotype is deemed medium-sized by its frequency. The chain combines TRBV6-1 with TRBJ2-7; the D call of TRBD2 rests on TCRdb alone, since no DNA is present to check it. The CDR3 has 14 residues. Germline CDR1 is MNHNS and CDR2 is SASEGT. The CDR3 reads CASSGTSGPYEQYF.

J is TRBJ2-1 and V is TRBV28; there is no DNA to check the TCRdb D call of TRBD2. CDR1 is MDHEN and CDR2 is SYDVKM in the germline V gene. The CDR3 is 14 amino acids. CDR3 residues: CASSSAGGPHEQFF.

This clonotype ranks as large in terms of frequency. The chain couples TRBV6-4 to TRBJ1-2; the D call from TCRdb, TRBD1, cannot be confirmed without DNA. This CDR3 is built from 13 residues. Germline-derived CDR1 and CDR2 are MRHNA and SNTAGT. The CDR3 loop reads CASSPQGLGGYTF.